This record covers a single T cell receptor beta chain. Source study methods: Estimates of nucleated cell counts were drawn from the amplification of reference gene primers. Measured with immunoSEQ multiplex PCR; TCRdb has only the in-frame clones, and not every one. V and J calls and clone size are copied from that table; D and trimming were computed from the DNA. The table has about 34,000 clones, about 78% seen once; the top ten hold 7% to 8.5%. Per germline, CDR1 SGHDT and CDR2 YYEEEE. The CDR3 sequence is 14 residues long. The V end was cut by 4 bases, the J end by 2 bases, with 12 bases between. The data were obtained in a study of blood T cell repertoires in COVID-19. Across the whole study: From T cells, B-cell-depleted T cells, or PBMCs came the material, which was cDNA or gDNA.

The sample consisted of peripheral blood. The gene calls are TRBV5-6 and TRBJ1-2; no firm D call. The sequence derives from a woman aged 55-70 years with acute or convalescent COVID-19. CDR3 bases: TGTGCCAGCAGCAATAAGCCGATCAACTATGGCTACACCTTC. This codes for CASSNKPINYGYTF.